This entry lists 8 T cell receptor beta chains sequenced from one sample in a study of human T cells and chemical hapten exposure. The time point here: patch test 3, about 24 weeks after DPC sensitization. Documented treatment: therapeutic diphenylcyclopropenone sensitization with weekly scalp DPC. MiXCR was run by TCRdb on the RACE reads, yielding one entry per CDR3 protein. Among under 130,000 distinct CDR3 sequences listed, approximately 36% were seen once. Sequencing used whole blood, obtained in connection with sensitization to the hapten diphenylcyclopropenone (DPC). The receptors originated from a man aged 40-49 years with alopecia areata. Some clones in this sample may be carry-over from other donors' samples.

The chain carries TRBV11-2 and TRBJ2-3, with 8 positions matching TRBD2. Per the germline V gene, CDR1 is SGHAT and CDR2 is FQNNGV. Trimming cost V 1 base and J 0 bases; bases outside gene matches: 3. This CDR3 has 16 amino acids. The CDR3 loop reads CASSLALAESTDTQYF. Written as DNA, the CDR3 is TGTGCCAGCAGCTTAGCACTAGCGGAAAGCACAGATACGCAGTATTTT.

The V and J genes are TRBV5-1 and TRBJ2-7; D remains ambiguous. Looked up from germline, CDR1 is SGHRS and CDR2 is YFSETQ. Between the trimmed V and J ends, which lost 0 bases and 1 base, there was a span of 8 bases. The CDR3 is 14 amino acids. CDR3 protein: CASSLGSESYEQYV. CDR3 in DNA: TGCGCCAGCAGCTTGGGTTCGGAGTCCTACGAGCAGTACGTC.

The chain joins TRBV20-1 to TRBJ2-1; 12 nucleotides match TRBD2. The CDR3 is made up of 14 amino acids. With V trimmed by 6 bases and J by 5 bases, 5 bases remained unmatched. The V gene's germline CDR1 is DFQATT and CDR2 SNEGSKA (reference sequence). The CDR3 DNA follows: TGCAGTGCCCCCGGACTAGCGGGGAACAATGAGCAGTTCTTC. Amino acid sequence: CSAPGLAGNNEQFF.

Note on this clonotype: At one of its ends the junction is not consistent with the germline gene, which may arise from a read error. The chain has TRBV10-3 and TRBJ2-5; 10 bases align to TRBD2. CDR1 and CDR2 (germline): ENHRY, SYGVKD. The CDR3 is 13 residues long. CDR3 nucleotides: TGTGCCACACGGACTAGCGGCGAAGAGACCCAGTGCTTC. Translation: CATRTSGEETQCF.

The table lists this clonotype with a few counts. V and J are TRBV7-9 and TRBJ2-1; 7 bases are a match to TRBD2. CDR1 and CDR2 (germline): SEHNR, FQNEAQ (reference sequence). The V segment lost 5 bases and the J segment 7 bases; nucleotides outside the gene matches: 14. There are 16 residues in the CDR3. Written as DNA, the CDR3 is TGTGCCAGCAGCCCGAGGAGCGGGGCCCGAAGGAATGAGCAGTTCTTC. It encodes CASSPRSGARRNEQFF.

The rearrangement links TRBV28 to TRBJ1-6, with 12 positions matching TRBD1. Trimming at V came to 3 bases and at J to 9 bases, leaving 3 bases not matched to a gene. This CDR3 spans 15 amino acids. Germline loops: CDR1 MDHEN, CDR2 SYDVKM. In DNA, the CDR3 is TGTGCCAGCAGTTTGGGACAGGGGGCTTCTTCACCCCTCCACTTT. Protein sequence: CASSLGQGASSPLHF. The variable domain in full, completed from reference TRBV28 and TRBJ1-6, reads DVKVTQSSRYLVKRTGEKVFLECVQDMDHENMFWYRQDPGLGLRLIYFSYDVKMKEKGDIPEGYSVSREKKERFSLILESASTNQTSMYLCASSLGQGASSPLHFGNGTRLTVT.

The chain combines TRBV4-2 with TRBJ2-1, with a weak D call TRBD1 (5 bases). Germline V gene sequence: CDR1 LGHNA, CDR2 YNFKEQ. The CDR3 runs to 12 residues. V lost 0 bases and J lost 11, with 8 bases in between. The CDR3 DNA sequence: TGTGCCAGCAGCCAAGATTGGGGCCAGCAGTTCTTC. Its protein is CASSQDWGQQFF.

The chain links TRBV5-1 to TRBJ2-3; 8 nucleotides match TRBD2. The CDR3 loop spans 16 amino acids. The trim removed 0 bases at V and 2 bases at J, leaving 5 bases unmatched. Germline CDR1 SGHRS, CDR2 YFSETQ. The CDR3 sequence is CASSLEVAGFTDTQYF. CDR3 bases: TGCGCCAGCAGCTTGGAGGTAGCGGGATTCACAGATACGCAGTATTTT.